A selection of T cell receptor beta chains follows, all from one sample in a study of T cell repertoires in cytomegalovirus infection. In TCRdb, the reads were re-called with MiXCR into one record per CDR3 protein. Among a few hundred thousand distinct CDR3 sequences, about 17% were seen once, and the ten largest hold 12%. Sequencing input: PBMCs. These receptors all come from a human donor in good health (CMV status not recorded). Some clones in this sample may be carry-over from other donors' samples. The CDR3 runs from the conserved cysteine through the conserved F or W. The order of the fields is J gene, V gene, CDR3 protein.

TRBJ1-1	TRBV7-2	CASSDRQGATTEAFF
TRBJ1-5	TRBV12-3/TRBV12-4	CASSFRGLEQPQHF
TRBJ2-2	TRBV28	CASSPGGGGSNTGELFF
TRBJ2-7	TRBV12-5	CASGSRDGTYEQYF
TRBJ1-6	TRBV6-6	CASRLAVNSPLHF
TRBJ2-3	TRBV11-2	CASSAGSVGLSADTQYF
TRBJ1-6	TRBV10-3	CAISAVPGDNSPLHF
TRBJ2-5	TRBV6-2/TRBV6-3	CASSTPRGGLETQYF
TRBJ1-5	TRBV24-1	CATGGQGLHQPQHF
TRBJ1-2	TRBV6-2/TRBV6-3	CASYVPDQPYGYTF
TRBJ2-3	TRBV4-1	CASSQDPRGTDTQYF
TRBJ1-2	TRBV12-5	CASDSGRVSGYTF
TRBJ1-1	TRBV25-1	CASRQRFEAFF
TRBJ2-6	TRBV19	CASSASASRGGANVLTF
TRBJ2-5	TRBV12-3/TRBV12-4	CASRDGTGWRLETQYF
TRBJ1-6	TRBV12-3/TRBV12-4	CASRTSGVSYNSPLHF
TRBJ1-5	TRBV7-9	CASSLMGGTNQPQHF
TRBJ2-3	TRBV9	CASSPTRGGQEDTQYF
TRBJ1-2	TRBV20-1	CSARTEGPGGYTF
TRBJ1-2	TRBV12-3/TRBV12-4	CASSLLGVTGYGYTF
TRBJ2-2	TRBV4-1	CASSRGQGSANTGELFF
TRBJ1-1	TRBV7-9	CASSLGQGATKAFF
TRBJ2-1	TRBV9	CASSVTGAPSYNEQFF
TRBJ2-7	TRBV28	CASSFSGQTSYEQYF
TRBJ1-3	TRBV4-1	CASSQGVFSGNTIYF
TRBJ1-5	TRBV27	CASSLALSTPQHF
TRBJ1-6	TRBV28	CASSLVGTGSNNSPLHF
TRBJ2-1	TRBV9	CASSDAGGSYNEQFF
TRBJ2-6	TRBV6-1	CASSPTGDRGLGANVLTF
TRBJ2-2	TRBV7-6	CASSDHRGTVTGELFF
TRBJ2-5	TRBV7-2	CASSFGVQETQYF
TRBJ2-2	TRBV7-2	CASSPYSVQNTGELFF
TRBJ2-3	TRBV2	CASSEVASTDTQYF
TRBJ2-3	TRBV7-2	CASSSGRTDTQYF
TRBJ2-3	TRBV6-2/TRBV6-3	CASSYGTASTDTQYF
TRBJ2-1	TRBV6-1	CASSESGAYNEQFF
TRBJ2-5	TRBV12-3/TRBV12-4	CASSSRLGGVQGETQYF
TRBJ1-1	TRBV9	CASSVAARSTEAFF
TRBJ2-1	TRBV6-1	CASSEQGAFYNEQFF
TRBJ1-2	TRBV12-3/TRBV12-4	CASSDRVTGYTF
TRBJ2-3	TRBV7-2	CASSLGLAGAQGDTQYF
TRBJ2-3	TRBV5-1	CASSSTSSTDTQYF
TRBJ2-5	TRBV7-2	CASSGGAWYQETQYF
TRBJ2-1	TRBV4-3	CASSRSRQGIFLTDEQFF
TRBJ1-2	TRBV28	CASGLTNYGYTF
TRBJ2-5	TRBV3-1	CASSQDGLGTQYF
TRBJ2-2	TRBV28	CASSLWVRTGELFF
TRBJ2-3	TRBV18	CASSPPFFRGADTDTQYF
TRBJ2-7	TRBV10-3	CASRRGGRSYEQYF
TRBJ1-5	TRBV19	CASRQGGQPQHF
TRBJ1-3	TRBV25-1	CASSHGGPPGNTIYF
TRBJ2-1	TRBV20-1	CSAFDNEQFF
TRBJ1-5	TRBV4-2	CASSQDYNTNQPQHF
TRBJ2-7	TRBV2	CASSVPGALLEQYF
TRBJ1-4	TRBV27	CASGPPRATNEKLFF
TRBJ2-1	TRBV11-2	CASSLAPQYSYNEQFF
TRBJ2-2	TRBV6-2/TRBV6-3	CASTFVGFTGELFF
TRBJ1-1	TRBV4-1	CASSPRDRGVSTEAFF
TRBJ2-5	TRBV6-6	CASSYPQGDQETQYF